These T cell receptor beta chains were read from a single sample in a study of blood T cell repertoires in COVID-19. Profiling relied on immunoSEQ multiplex PCR, and the TCRdb table lists in-frame clones only, not all of them. The sample shows roughly 90,000 clones, approximately 88% of them seen only once. The sequenced material came from peripheral blood. The receptors were gathered from an elderly woman with active or convalescent COVID-19. CDR3s include the opening cysteine and the closing phenylalanine or tryptophan. The D gene is left open where the match is weak. Where a row states a size, it is once, few, many or the class of an expanded clone; other rows omit it.

TRBJ1-6 TRBV19 TRBD1 NA CASSATGGHYNSPLHF TGTGCCAGTAGCGCGACAGGGGGCCACTATAATTCACCCCTCCACTTT
TRBJ2-1 TRBV4-1 TRBD1 NA CASSPGTGGRNEQFF TGCGCCAGCAGCCCTGGGACAGGGGGCAGGAATGAGCAGTTCTTC
TRBJ1-3 TRBV7-3 NA few CASSQAGPGNTIYF TGTGCCAGCAGTCAGGCGGGGCCTGGAAACACCATATATTTT
TRBJ2-7 TRBV15 NA NA CATSRETGTLRPYEQYF TGTGCCACCAGCAGAGAGACAGGGACTTTAAGGCCCTACGAGCAGTACTTC
TRBJ1-6 TRBV19 NA NA CASSLSYNSPLHF TGTGCCAGTAGTCTCTCCTATAATTCACCCCTCCACTTT
TRBJ1-2 TRBV4-2 TRBD1 few CASSRNTGGSYGYTF TGTGCCAGCAGCCGGAACACAGGGGGTTCCTATGGCTACACCTTC
TRBJ1-2 TRBV5-1 TRBD1 NA CASRKSEGAASQGYTF TGCGCCAGCAGAAAAAGTGAGGGGGCAGCGTCGCAGGGCTACACCTTC
TRBJ2-1 TRBV5-6 TRBD1 NA CASSLDRGAEQFF TGTGCCAGCAGCTTAGACAGGGGAGCTGAGCAGTTCTTC
TRBJ1-2 TRBV5-1 TRBD1 NA CASSLYGTVDSGYTF TGCGCCAGCAGCTTGTATGGGACAGTTGATTCTGGCTACACCTTC
TRBJ2-3 TRBV19 TRBD2 NA CASRLAGGADTQYF TGTGCCAGTAGACTAGCGGGGGGCGCAGATACGCAGTATTTT
TRBJ1-1 TRBV7-6 NA once CASSLSQNTEAFF TGTGCCAGCAGCTTAAGCCAGAACACTGAAGCTTTCTTT
TRBJ1-2 TRBV19 TRBD1 NA CASRLRQGSYTF TGTGCCAGTAGACTCAGACAGGGGAGCTACACCTTC
TRBJ2-1 TRBV19 NA NA CASSIGHNYNEQFF TGTGCCAGTAGTATTGGGCATAACTACAATGAGCAGTTCTTC
TRBJ1-1 TRBV9 NA once CASSATATGNTEAFF TGTGCCAGCAGCGCTACGGCGACAGGGAACACTGAAGCTTTCTTT
TRBJ1-2 TRBV2 NA few CASSRQTDYGYTF TGTGCCAGCAGCCGACAGACCGACTATGGCTACACCTTC
TRBJ2-5 TRBV3-1/TRBV3-2 NA NA CASTRVKETQYF TGTGCCAGCACGAGGGTTAAAGAGACCCAGTACTTC
TRBJ1-2 TRBV28 NA NA CASSLAGRGYYGYTF TGTGCCAGCAGTCTGGCGGGCAGGGGATACTATGGCTACACCTTC
TRBJ2-5 TRBV29-1 NA NA CSAVTRETQYF TGCAGCGCTGTGACAAGAGAGACCCAGTACTTC
TRBJ2-2 TRBV4-3 NA NA CASSQDPRVAGELFF TGCGCCAGCAGCCAAGATCCCCGGGTTGCCGGGGAGCTGTTTTTT
TRBJ1-5 TRBV28 TRBD1 NA CASSGPGGGQPQHF TGTGCCAGCTCCGGCCCAGGGGGTGGTCAGCCCCAGCATTTT
TRBJ1-2 TRBV6-5 TRBD1 few CASNTGGYGYTF TGTGCCAGCAATACAGGGGGGTATGGCTACACCTTC
TRBJ1-6 TRBV19 TRBD1 NA CASTNSDRELHSPLHF TGTGCCAGTACCAACTCCGACAGGGAACTACATTCACCCCTCCACTTT
TRBJ2-7 TRBV28 TRBD2 NA CASKPGGGIDEQYF TGTGCCAGCAAACCCGGGGGGGGGATCGACGAGCAGTACTTC
TRBJ1-2 TRBV2 TRBD1 NA CASSPMIPGQGNYGYTF TGTGCCAGCAGTCCAATGATTCCGGGACAGGGGAACTATGGCTACACCTTC
TRBJ2-3 TRBV11-2 TRBD2 NA CASSRTSGARADTQYF TGTGCCAGCAGCCGCACTAGCGGGGCCAGGGCAGATACGCAGTATTTT
TRBJ1-2 TRBV20-1 NA NA CSARLDYGYTF TGCAGTGCTAGACTAGACTATGGCTACACCTTC
TRBJ1-3 TRBV5-6 NA NA CASSMTGNTIYF TGTGCCAGCAGCATGACAGGAAACACCATATATTTT
TRBJ2-7 TRBV5-6 NA NA CASSLGGRHEQYF TGTGCCAGCAGCTTGGGGGGGCGGCACGAGCAGTACTTC
TRBJ2-7 TRBV18 NA NA CASSPPGGQYEQYF TGTGCCAGCTCACCACCGGGCGGACAATACGAGCAGTACTTC
TRBJ2-1 TRBV4-3 NA NA CASSQERQGHNEQFF TGCGCCAGCAGCCAAGAGAGGCAGGGCCACAATGAGCAGTTCTTC
TRBJ2-7 TRBV20-1 NA NA CSASGGGRNEQYF TGCAGTGCTAGTGGGGGGGGCCGGAACGAGCAGTACTTC
TRBJ2-1 TRBV3-1/TRBV3-2 TRBD2 NA CASSQSPGLAGVMSSYNEQFF TGTGCCAGCAGCCAATCGCCGGGACTAGCGGGAGTGATGAGCTCCTACAATGAGCAGTTCTTC
TRBJ2-1 TRBV6-2/TRBV6-3 NA NA CASSYSPLSNEQFF TGTGCCAGCAGTTACTCCCCCCTGTCCAATGAGCAGTTCTTC
TRBJ2-3 TRBV3-1/TRBV3-2 TRBD2 NA CASRADGRGWDTQYF TGTGCCAGCCGAGCAGACGGGAGGGGATGGGATACGCAGTATTTT
TRBJ1-2 TRBV4-3 NA NA CASSQDHGRGFASYGYTF TGCGCCAGCAGCCAAGATCATGGCAGGGGTTTTGCCTCCTATGGCTACACCTTC
TRBJ2-1 TRBV7-9 NA NA CASSTQLVHRQGNEQFF TGTGCCAGCAGCACGCAACTAGTTCATCGACAAGGCAATGAGCAGTTCTTC
TRBJ2-7 TRBV11-2 TRBD1 NA CASSRDSFLYEQYF TGTGCCAGCAGCCGGGACAGCTTTCTCTACGAGCAGTACTTC
TRBJ2-7 TRBV9 TRBD2 once CASSVGRREYGEQYF TGTGCCAGCAGCGTAGGTAGGCGGGAGTACGGCGAGCAGTACTTC
TRBJ2-1 TRBV19 NA NA CASSPDSSYNEQFF TGTGCCAGTAGCCCAGACAGCTCCTACAATGAGCAGTTCTTC
TRBJ1-2 TRBV13 NA NA CASSLGRGGAGGYTF TGTGCCAGCAGCTTGGGCAGAGGAGGGGCTGGGGGCTACACCTTC
TRBJ1-5 TRBV21-1 NA NA CASSGRGPHQPQHF TGTGCCAGCAGCGGAAGGGGGCCCCATCAGCCCCAGCATTTT
TRBJ1-3 TRBV9 NA NA CASSATVFSGNTIYF TGTGCCAGCAGCGCCACAGTTTTCTCTGGAAACACCATATATTTT
TRBJ2-5 TRBV29-1 NA once CSVAVETQYF TGCAGCGTCGCAGTTGAGACCCAGTACTTC
TRBJ2-7 TRBV6-5 NA NA CATSQAWEQYF TGTGCCACCTCACAGGCTTGGGAGCAGTACTTC
TRBJ1-4 TRBV11-3 TRBD1 NA CASSLGDRGREKLFF TGTGCCAGCAGCTTAGGGGACAGGGGGCGAGAAAAACTGTTTTTT
TRBJ2-1 TRBV5-1 TRBD1 NA CASSLDGTAHNEQFF TGCGCCAGCAGCTTGGACGGGACAGCCCACAATGAGCAGTTCTTC
TRBJ1-1 TRBV7-9 NA NA CASSLGQANTEAFF TGTGCCAGCAGCTTAGGACAGGCCAACACTGAAGCTTTCTTT
TRBJ1-1 TRBV5-1 TRBD1 NA CASSLEGQGGTEAFF TGCGCCAGCAGCTTGGAGGGACAGGGAGGAACTGAAGCTTTCTTT
TRBJ2-5 TRBV28 NA few CACGQTQYF TGTGCCTGCGGGCAGACCCAGTACTTC
TRBJ2-7 TRBV5-1 NA NA CASSLGDLESYEQYF TGCGCCAGCAGCTTGGGGGACTTGGAGAGCTACGAGCAGTACTTC
TRBJ2-2 TRBV9 NA NA CASSPSLTGFGGELFF TGTGCCAGCAGCCCCTCCTTGACGGGTTTCGGCGGGGAGCTGTTTTTT
TRBJ2-7 TRBV28 NA NA CASSHSRGRSYEQYF TGTGCCAGCAGTCATTCCAGGGGCCGGTCCTACGAGCAGTACTTC
TRBJ1-5 TRBV30 TRBD1 few CAWSHDRGSNQPQHF TGTGCCTGGAGTCACGACAGGGGGAGCAATCAGCCCCAGCATTTT
TRBJ1-5 TRBV7-2 NA once CASSSQGPGQPQHF TGTGCCAGCAGCTCCCAGGGGCCTGGGCAGCCCCAGCATTTT
TRBJ1-1 TRBV6-5 NA NA CASSYRGGDTEAFF TGTGCCAGCAGTTACAGGGGCGGTGACACTGAAGCTTTCTTT
TRBJ1-6 TRBV5-1 NA NA CASSEQGPSYNSPLHF TGCGCCAGCAGCGAACAGGGCCCCTCCTATAATTCACCCCTCCACTTT
TRBJ1-1 TRBV10-2 NA NA CASSIRGANTEAFF TGCGCCAGCAGCATCCGTGGGGCGAACACTGAAGCTTTCTTT
TRBJ2-7 TRBV14 TRBD1 NA CASSRFGQGAGGEQYF TGTGCCAGCAGTCGGTTTGGTCAGGGGGCTGGAGGTGAGCAGTACTTC
TRBJ2-3 TRBV11-3 TRBD2 few CASSNSGRGTDTQYF TGTGCCAGCAGCAATAGCGGGAGGGGCACAGATACGCAGTATTTT
TRBJ1-6 TRBV28 NA few CASSAQGWNSPLHF TGTGCCAGCAGCGCACAGGGCTGGAATTCACCCCTCCACTTT